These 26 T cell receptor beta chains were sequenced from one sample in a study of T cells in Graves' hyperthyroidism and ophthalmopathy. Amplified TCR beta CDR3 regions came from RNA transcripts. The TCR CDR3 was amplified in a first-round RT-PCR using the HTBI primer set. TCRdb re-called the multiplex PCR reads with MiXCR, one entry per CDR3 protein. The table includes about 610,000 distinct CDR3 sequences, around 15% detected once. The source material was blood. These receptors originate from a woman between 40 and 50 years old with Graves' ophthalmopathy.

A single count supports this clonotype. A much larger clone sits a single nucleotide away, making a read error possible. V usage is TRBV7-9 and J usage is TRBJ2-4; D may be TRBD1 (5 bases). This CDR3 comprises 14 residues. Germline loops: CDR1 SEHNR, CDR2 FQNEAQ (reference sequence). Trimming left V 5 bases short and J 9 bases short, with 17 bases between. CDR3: CASSKQDFGVIQYF. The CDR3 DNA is TGTGCCAGCAGCAAACAGGATTTTGGGGTCATTCAGTACTTC.

CDR3 sequence reads: CASSPSLVGQQETQYF. The CDR3 nucleotides read TGTGCCAGCAGCCCTAGCCTCGTTGGACAGCAAGAGACCCAGTACTTC. V usage is TRBV28 and J usage is TRBJ2-5; maybe TRBD1 (6 bases). This CDR3 comprises 16 residues. Germline lookup yields CDR1 MDHEN and CDR2 SYDVKM. V shed 6 bases and J shed 2 bases, with 19 bases lying between them.

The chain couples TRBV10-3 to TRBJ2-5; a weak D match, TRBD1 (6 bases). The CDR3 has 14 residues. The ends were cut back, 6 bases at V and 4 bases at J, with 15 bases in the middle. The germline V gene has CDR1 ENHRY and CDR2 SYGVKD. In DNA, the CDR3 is TGTGCCATCAGACAGGGTGCCTTGGGAGAGACCCAGTACTTC. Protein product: CAIRQGALGETQYF.

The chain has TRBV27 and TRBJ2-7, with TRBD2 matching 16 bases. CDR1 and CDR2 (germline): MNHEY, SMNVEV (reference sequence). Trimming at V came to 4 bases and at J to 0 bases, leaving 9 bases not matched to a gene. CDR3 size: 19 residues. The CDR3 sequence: CASSSPSGTSGRASYEQYF. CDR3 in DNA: TGTGCCAGCAGTTCCCCCTCTGGGACTAGCGGGAGGGCCTCCTACGAGCAGTACTTC.

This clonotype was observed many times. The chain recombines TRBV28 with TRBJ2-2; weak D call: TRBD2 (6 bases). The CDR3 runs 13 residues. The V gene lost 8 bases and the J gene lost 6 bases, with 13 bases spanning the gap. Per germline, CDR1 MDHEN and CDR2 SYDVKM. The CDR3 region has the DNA TGTGCCAGCTCAGACCCGGGGGCCGGGGAGCTGTTTTTT. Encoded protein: CASSDPGAGELFF.

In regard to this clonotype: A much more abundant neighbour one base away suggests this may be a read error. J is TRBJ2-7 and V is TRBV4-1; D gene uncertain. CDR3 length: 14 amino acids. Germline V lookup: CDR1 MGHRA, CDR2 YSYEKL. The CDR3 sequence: CSSSQDPTLDEQYF. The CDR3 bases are TGCTCCAGCAGCCAAGATCCGACTTTGGACGAGCAGTACTTC.

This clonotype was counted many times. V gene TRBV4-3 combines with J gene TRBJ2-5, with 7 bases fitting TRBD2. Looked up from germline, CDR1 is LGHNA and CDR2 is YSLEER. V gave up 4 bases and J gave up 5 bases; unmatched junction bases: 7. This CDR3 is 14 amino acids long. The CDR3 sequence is CASSRAGVAETQYF. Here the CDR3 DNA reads TGCGCCAGCAGCCGGGCGGGAGTCGCTGAGACCCAGTACTTC.

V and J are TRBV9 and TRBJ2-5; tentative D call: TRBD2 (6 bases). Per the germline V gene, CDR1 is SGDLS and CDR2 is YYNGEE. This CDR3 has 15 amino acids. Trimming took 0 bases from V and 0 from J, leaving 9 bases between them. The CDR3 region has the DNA TGTGCCAGCAGCGTAGAAGGACTAAACCAAGAGACCCAGTACTTC. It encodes CASSVEGLNQETQYF.

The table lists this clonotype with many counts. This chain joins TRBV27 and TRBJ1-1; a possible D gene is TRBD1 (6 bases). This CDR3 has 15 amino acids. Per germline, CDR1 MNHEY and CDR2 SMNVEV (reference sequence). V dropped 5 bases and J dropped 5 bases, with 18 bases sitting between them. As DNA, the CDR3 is TGTGCCAGCAGTGGCATCAGCTCAGGGGAAACTGAAGCTTTCTTT. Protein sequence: CASSGISSGETEAFF.

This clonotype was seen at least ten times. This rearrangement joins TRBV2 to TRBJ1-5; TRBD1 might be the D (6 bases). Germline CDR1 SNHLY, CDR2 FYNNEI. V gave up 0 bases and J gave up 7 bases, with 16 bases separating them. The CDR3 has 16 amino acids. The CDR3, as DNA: TGTGCCAGCAGTGAAGCGCTTCGGAGAGGGGGACAGCCCCAGCATTTT. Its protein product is CASSEALRRGGQPQHF.

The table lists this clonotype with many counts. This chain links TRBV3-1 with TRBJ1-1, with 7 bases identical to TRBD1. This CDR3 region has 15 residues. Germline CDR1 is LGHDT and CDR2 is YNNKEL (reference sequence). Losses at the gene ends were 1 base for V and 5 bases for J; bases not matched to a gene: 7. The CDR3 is CASSQVAGGGTEAFF. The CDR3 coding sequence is TGTGCCAGCAGCCAAGTGGCAGGGGGTGGGACTGAAGCTTTCTTT.

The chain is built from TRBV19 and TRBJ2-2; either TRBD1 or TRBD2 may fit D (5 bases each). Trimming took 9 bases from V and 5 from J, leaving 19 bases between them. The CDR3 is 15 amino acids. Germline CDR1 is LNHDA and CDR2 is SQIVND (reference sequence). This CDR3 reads CASGERGLVTGELFF. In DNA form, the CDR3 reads TGTGCCAGCGGAGAGAGGGGATTGGTTACCGGGGAGCTGTTTTTT.

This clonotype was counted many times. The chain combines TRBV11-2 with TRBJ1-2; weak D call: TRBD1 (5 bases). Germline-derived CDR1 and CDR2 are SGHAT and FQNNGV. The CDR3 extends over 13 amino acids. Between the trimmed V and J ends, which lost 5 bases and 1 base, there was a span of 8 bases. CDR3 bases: TGTGCCAGCAGCCAACAGGTTAACTATGGCTACACCTTC. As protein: CASSQQVNYGYTF.

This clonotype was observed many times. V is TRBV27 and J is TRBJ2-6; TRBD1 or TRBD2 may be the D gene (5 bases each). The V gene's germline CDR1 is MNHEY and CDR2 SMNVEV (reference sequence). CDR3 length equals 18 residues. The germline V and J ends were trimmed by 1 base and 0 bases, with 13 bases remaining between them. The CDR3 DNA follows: TGTGCCAGCAGTTTATTAGGGGACGGAGTCTCTGGGGCCAACGTCCTGACTTTC. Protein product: CASSLLGDGVSGANVLTF.

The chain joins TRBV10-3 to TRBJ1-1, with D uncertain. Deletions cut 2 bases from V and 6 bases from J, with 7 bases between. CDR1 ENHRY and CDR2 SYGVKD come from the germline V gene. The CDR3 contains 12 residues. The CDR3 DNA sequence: TGTGCCATCAGTGAGGGGTTCGCTGAAGCTTTCTTT. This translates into CAISEGFAEAFF.

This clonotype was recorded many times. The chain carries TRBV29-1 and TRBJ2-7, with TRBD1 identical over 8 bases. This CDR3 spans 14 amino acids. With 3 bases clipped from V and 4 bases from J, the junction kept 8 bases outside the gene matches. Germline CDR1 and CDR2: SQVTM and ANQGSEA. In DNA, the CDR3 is TGCAGCGTTGATGGCAGGGGGCAAGAATACGAGCAGTACTTC. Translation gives CSVDGRGQEYEQYF.

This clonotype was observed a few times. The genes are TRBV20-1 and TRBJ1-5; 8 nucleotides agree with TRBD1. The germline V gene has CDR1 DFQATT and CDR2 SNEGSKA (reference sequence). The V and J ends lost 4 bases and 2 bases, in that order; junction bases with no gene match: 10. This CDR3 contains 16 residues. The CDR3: CSAKEHPGQGNQPQHF. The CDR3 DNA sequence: TGCAGTGCTAAAGAGCATCCGGGACAGGGCAATCAGCCCCAGCATTTT.

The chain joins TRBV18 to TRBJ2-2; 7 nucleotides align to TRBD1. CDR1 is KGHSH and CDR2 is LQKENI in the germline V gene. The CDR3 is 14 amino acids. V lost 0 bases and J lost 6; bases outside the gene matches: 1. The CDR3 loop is CASSPPGQAGELFF. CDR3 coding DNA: TGTGCCAGCTCACCACCAGGACAGGCCGGGGAGCTGTTTTTT.

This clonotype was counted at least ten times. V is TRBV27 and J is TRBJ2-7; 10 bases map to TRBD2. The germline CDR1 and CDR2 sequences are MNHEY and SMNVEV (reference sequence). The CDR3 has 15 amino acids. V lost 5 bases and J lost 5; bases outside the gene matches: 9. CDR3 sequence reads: CASSLQLAGAHEQYF. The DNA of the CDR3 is TGTGCCAGCAGTCTCCAGCTAGCGGGAGCGCACGAGCAGTACTTC.

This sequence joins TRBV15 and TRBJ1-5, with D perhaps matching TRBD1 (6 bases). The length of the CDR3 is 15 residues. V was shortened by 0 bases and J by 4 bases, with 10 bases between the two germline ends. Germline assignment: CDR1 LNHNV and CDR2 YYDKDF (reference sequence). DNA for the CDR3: TGTGCCACCAGCAGAGATCCGGGACAAAATCAGCCCCAGCATTTT. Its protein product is CATSRDPGQNQPQHF.

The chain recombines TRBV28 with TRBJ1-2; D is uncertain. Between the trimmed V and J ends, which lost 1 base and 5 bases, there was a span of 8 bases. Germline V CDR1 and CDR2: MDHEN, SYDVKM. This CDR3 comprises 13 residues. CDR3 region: CASSLYRIYGYTF. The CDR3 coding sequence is TGTGCCAGCAGTTTATACCGGATTTATGGCTACACCTTC.

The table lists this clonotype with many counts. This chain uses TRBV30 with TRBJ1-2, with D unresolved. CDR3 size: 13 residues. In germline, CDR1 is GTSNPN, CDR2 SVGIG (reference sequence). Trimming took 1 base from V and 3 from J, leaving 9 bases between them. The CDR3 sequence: CAWSAAADYGYTF. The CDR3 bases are TGTGCCTGGAGTGCGGCAGCCGACTATGGCTACACCTTC.

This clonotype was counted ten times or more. The CDR3 nucleotides are TGCAGTGCTAGAGTTAACTACCCGGAGAGGGAGCAGTACTTC. It translates to CSARVNYPEREQYF. The rearrangement links TRBV20-1 to TRBJ2-7; D is ambiguous. With 1 base removed from V and 7 bases from J, the gap between germline ends came to 17 bases. Germline CDR1 is DFQATT and CDR2 is SNEGSKA (reference sequence). The CDR3 has 14 residues.

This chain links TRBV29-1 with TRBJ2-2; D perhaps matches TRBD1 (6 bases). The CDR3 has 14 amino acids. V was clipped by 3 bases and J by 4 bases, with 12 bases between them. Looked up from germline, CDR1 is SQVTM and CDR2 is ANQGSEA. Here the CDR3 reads CSVEGAGVTGELFF. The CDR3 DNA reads TGCAGCGTTGAGGGGGCTGGGGTCACCGGGGAGCTGTTTTTT.

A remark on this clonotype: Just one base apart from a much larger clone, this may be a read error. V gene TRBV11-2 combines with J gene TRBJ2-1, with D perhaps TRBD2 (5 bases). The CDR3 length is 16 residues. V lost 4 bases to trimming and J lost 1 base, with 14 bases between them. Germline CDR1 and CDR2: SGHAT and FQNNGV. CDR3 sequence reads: CASSSPAAHSYNEQFF. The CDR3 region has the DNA TGTGCCAGCAGCTCCCCAGCGGCCCATTCCTACAATGAGCAGTTCTTC.

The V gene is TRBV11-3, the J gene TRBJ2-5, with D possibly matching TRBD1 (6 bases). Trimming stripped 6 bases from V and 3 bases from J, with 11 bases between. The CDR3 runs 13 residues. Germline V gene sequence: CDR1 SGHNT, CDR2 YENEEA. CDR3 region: CASRDRSKETQYF. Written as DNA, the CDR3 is TGTGCCAGCAGAGACAGGAGCAAAGAGACCCAGTACTTC.